The rows below give T cell receptor beta chains drawn from one sample of a study of cytomegalovirus exposure and HLA in healthy donors. Assay used: immunoSEQ multiplex PCR; TCRdb lists only in-frame clones, some missing. Of about 140,000 clones listed, about 75% are singletons. The sample comprised PBMCs. Receptors were obtained from a young man in good health and CMV-seronegative. Both conserved end residues are part of each CDR3. A D gene is named only where the DNA matches it firmly. Rows give clone size only sometimes, using once, few, many, or a class for an expanded clone.

size,V,J,D,CDR3,DNA
NA,TRBV27,TRBJ2-7,NA,CASMPLPGTWSEQYF,TGTGCCAGCATGCCCCTTCCGGGGACTTGGTCCGAGCAGTACTTC
few,TRBV5-4,TRBJ1-4,TRBD1,CASSPTGTGNEKLFF,TGTGCCAGCAGCCCTACCGGGACAGGGAACGAAAAACTGTTTTTT
NA,TRBV7-2,TRBJ2-1,TRBD2,CASSLAGTSGGAYNEQFF,TGTGCCAGCAGCTTAGCGGGGACTAGCGGGGGGGCCTACAATGAGCAGTTCTTC
NA,TRBV7-6,TRBJ1-2,NA,CASSLAGGNYGYTF,TGTGCCAGCAGCTTAGCGGGGGGGAACTATGGCTACACCTTC
NA,TRBV4-1,TRBJ2-2,TRBD2,CASSQGTSGSSGTGELFF,TGCGCCAGCAGCCAGGGGACTAGCGGGAGTAGTGGCACCGGGGAGCTGTTTTTT
NA,TRBV4-1,TRBJ2-1,TRBD1,CASSQEIEQGMYNEQFF,TGCGCCAGCAGCCAAGAAATAGAACAGGGGATGTACAATGAGCAGTTCTTC
NA,TRBV7-9,TRBJ1-5,TRBD1,CASSRRGPNQPQHF,TGTGCCAGCAGCCGCAGGGGGCCCAATCAGCCCCAGCATTTT
few,TRBV6-6,TRBJ1-1,TRBD1,CASRGTAEAFF,TGTGCCAGCAGGGGGACAGCTGAAGCTTTCTTT
NA,TRBV29-1,TRBJ2-7,NA,CSARKTPDAYEQYF,TGCAGCGCGAGGAAGACCCCGGATGCCTACGAGCAGTACTTC
many,TRBV6-1,TRBJ1-6,TRBD1,CASTQGQGGSPLHF,TGTGCCAGCACTCAGGGACAGGGAGGATCACCCCTCCACTTT
NA,TRBV5-1,TRBJ2-1,NA,CASRGGTASYNEQFF,TGCGCCAGCAGAGGCGGGACAGCATCCTACAATGAGCAGTTCTTC
NA,TRBV5-6,TRBJ2-4,NA,CASSFGTFSIQYF,TGTGCCAGCAGCTTTGGGACATTCAGCATTCAGTACTTC
medium-sized,TRBV4-1,TRBJ1-3,NA,CASSQTTTNRAGNTIYF,TGCGCCAGCAGCCAAACAACGACTAACAGGGCCGGAAACACCATATATTTT
NA,TRBV19,TRBJ2-7,TRBD1,CATAPGTGGYEQYF,TGTGCCACCGCGCCCGGAACAGGGGGATACGAGCAGTACTTC
NA,TRBV30,TRBJ2-7,TRBD2,CAWSRGLAGDYGLYEQYF,TGTGCCTGGAGTCGGGGACTAGCGGGAGACTATGGGCTGTACGAGCAGTACTTC
NA,TRBV18,TRBJ2-3,TRBD2,CASSPTSGGSTDTQYF,TGTGCCAGCTCACCTACTAGCGGGGGTAGCACAGATACGCAGTATTTT
NA,TRBV28,TRBJ2-5,NA,CASSLHSTEETQYF,TGTGCCAGCAGTTTACACAGTACAGAAGAGACCCAGTACTTC
NA,TRBV19,TRBJ2-7,TRBD1,CASSTSGTDTYEQYF,TGTGCCAGTAGTACCTCCGGGACAGACACCTACGAGCAGTACTTC
once,TRBV6-5,TRBJ2-1,TRBD2,CASRSSGSRDEQFF,TGTGCCAGCAGGAGTAGCGGGAGTAGGGATGAGCAGTTCTTC
NA,TRBV27,TRBJ1-2,TRBD1,CASSARDRGAIGYGYTF,TGTGCCAGCAGTGCCCGGGACAGGGGAGCTATAGGCTATGGCTACACCTTC